The text below deals with one T cell receptor (beta chain). Germline V gene lookup returns CDR1 SGDLS and CDR2 YYNGEE. Between the trimmed V and J ends, which lost 3 bases and 1 base, there was a span of 10 bases. There are 14 residues in the CDR3. This sample stems from a study of technical replicates of blood from a few donors. Generated by immunoSEQ multiplex PCR, the TCRdb table keeps only in-frame clones and is missing some. This repertoire shows 45,000 to 60,000 clones, roughly 91% found once; its top ten account for less than 5%. Sequencing input: PBMCs. The rearrangement joins TRBV9 to TRBJ1-1, with D possibly TRBD1 on 6 matching bases. This receptor was identified in a human donor in good health. Some clones in this sample may be carry-over from other donors' samples. The chain's CDR3 is CASSGQVGNTEAFF. CDR3 coding DNA: TGTGCCAGCAGCGGACAGGTCGGGAACACTGAAGCTTTCTTT.